Following are 14 T cell receptor beta chains from one sample sequenced in a study of breast tumors, draining lymph nodes, adjacent tissues. Using its own MiXCR run on the multiplex PCR reads, TCRdb lists one record per CDR3 protein. This table has 15,000 to 20,000 distinct CDR3 sequences, about two thirds appearing once. Sequenced sample: tumor-adjacent breast tissue. The receptors derive from a female donor with breast cancer. Some clones in this sample may be carry-over from other donors' samples.

The chain uses TRBV7-9 and TRBJ1-2; D gene uncertain. The V and J ends lost 5 bases and 4 bases respectively, with 14 bases between them. Germline CDR1 is SEHNR and CDR2 is FQNEAQ (reference sequence). The CDR3 runs 14 residues. CDR3 bases: TGTGCCAGCAGCCGTCCGGGGTACGGCTATGGCTACACCTTC. This codes for CASSRPGYGYGYTF.

V is TRBV20-1 and J is TRBJ1-4; 8 positions agree with TRBD1. The CDR3 has 15 amino acids. V lost 2 bases and J lost 5; bases outside the gene matches: 7. CDR1 and CDR2 (germline): DFQATT, SNEGSKA (reference sequence). The CDR3 nucleotides read TGCAGTGCTAGACCATCTCGGACAGGGAATGAAAAACTGTTTTTT. Its protein product is CSARPSRTGNEKLFF.

This sequence joins TRBV20-1 and TRBJ1-3; D is uncertain. Trimming took off 3 bases at V and 0 bases at J, with 9 bases between the two ends. The germline V gene encodes CDR1 DFQATT and CDR2 SNEGSKA (reference sequence). The CDR3 loop spans 14 amino acids. As DNA, the CDR3 is TGCAGTGCTAGTATATCGTCCTCTGGAAACACCATATATTTT. Translated, it gives CSASISSSGNTIYF.

The rearrangement uses TRBV2 and TRBJ1-6; a possible D gene is TRBD1 (6 bases). This CDR3 has 13 amino acids. Germline V gene sequence: CDR1 SNHLY, CDR2 FYNNEI. V shed 3 bases and J shed 7 bases, with 7 bases lying between them. In DNA, the CDR3 is TGTGCCAGCAGTGACAGGGGAAATTCACCCCTCCACTTT. Residues: CASSDRGNSPLHF.

This clonotype was detected ten times or more. The genes are TRBV9 and TRBJ1-1; possible D gene TRBD1, 5 bases. This CDR3 region has 16 residues. V was shortened by 1 base and J by 4 bases, with 17 bases between the two germline ends. The germline CDR1 and CDR2 sequences are SGDLS and YYNGEE. The DNA of the CDR3 is TGTGCCAGCAGCGTAAGTGGCGGGCAGGGATCCACTGAAGCTTTCTTT. Protein product: CASSVSGGQGSTEAFF.

The chain recombines TRBV4-3 with TRBJ2-1; TRBD1 might be the D (5 bases). V lost 0 bases and J 2 bases, leaving 5 bases between the germline ends. The CDR3 extends over 14 amino acids. Per the germline V gene, CDR1 is LGHNA and CDR2 is YSLEER. Here the CDR3 DNA reads TGCGCCAGCAGCCAAGAGACAGCCTACAATGAGCAGTTCTTC. Its translation is CASSQETAYNEQFF.

J is TRBJ1-6 and V is TRBV9; possible D gene TRBD1, 5 bases. Germline CDR1 is SGDLS and CDR2 is YYNGEE. Trimming cost V 5 bases and J 9 bases, with 15 bases left between them. The CDR3 consists of 14 residues. This chain's CDR3 is CASSAGGSGSPLHF. As DNA, the CDR3 is TGTGCCAGCAGTGCGGGGGGGAGTGGTTCACCCCTCCACTTT. Combining the CDR3 with reference TRBV9 and TRBJ1-6 gives the whole variable domain DSGVTQTPKHLITATGQRVTLRCSPRSGDLSVYWYQQSLDQGLQFLIQYYNGEERAKGNILERFSAQQFPDLHSELNLSSLELGDSALYFCASSAGGSGSPLHFGNGTRLTVT.

The rearrangement links TRBV11-2 to TRBJ2-7; D is possibly TRBD2 (6 bases). Germline V gene sequence: CDR1 SGHAT, CDR2 FQNNGV. V was trimmed by 5 bases and J by 6 bases, leaving 14 bases between them. CDR3 size: 13 residues. Here the CDR3 reads CASSRGASGEQYF. The CDR3, as DNA: TGTGCCAGCAGCCGCGGGGCCTCGGGCGAGCAGTACTTC.

This clonotype qualifies as medium-sized. The J gene is TRBJ1-2, the V gene TRBV5-6, with TRBD1 identical over 7 bases. V lost 2 bases, J lost 5 bases, and 6 bases stayed unmatched. Germline CDR1 reads SGHDT; CDR2 reads YYEEEE. This CDR3 region has 14 residues. For the CDR3, the DNA is TGTGCCAGCAGCTTTGCTGACAGGGAGTATGGCTACACCTTC. Protein sequence: CASSFADREYGYTF. Supplemented by reference TRBV5-6 and TRBJ1-2, the full variable domain reads DAGVTQSPTHLIKTRGQQVTLRCSPKSGHDTVSWYQQALGQGPQFIFQYYEEEERQRGNFPDRFSGHQFPNYSSELNVNALLLGDSALYLCASSFADREYGYTFGSGTRLTVV.

This clonotype has just a few counts. This rearrangement joins TRBV2 to TRBJ1-3; 9 nucleotides line up with TRBD1. Trimming cost V 6 bases and J 2 bases; bases outside gene matches: 5. CDR1 and CDR2 (germline): SNHLY, FYNNEI. This CDR3 spans 15 amino acids. CDR3 nucleotides: TGTGCCAGCAGGGGGACAGGGTGGACTGGAAACACCATATATTTT. The encoded protein is CASRGTGWTGNTIYF.

As regards this clonotype: At one boundary the junction diverges from the germline segment, which might be a read error. The chain couples TRBV5-5 to TRBJ2-7; 8 bases align to TRBD1. Germline loops: CDR1 SGHKS, CDR2 YYEKEE (reference sequence). This CDR3 is 14 amino acids long. The CDR3 sequence is CASSIRTGFDEQHF. The CDR3 DNA reads TGTGCCAGCAGCATAAGGACAGGGTTTGACGAGCAGCACTTC. Using reference TRBV5-5 and TRBJ2-7 for the parts outside the CDR3, the full variable domain is DAGVTQSPTHLIKTRGQQVTLRCSPISGHKSVSWYQQVLGQGPQFIFQYYEKEERGRGNFPDRFSARQFPNYSSELNVNALLLGDSALYLCASSIRTGFDEQHFGPGTRLTVT.

This chain connects TRBV4-3 to TRBJ2-3; no clear D gene. Germline-derived CDR1 and CDR2 are LGHNA and YSLEER. Trimming pared 1 base from V and 2 bases from J, leaving 16 bases between. There are 17 residues in the CDR3. This CDR3 reads CASSQGMPVTYTDTQYF. CDR3 bases: TGCGCCAGCAGCCAAGGGATGCCCGTTACGTACACAGATACGCAGTATTTT.

The V gene is TRBV9, the J gene TRBJ2-2, with D tentatively TRBD2 (5 bases). Germline CDR1 SGDLS, CDR2 YYNGEE. Trimming left V 0 bases short and J 5 bases short, with 8 bases between. The CDR3 contains 14 residues. The CDR3 coding sequence is TGTGCCAGCAGCGTAGTGGGGAGTACCGGGGAGCTGTTTTTT. Translating gives CASSVVGSTGELFF.

The chain joins TRBV2 to TRBJ2-3; D uncertain. Trimming removed 10 bases from V and 0 bases from J, with 14 bases in between. CDR1 SNHLY and CDR2 FYNNEI come from the germline V gene. This CDR3 is built from 14 residues. For the CDR3, the DNA is TGTGCCACCGTACTCCGACCTAGCACAGATACGCAGTATTTT. It specifies CATVLRPSTDTQYF.